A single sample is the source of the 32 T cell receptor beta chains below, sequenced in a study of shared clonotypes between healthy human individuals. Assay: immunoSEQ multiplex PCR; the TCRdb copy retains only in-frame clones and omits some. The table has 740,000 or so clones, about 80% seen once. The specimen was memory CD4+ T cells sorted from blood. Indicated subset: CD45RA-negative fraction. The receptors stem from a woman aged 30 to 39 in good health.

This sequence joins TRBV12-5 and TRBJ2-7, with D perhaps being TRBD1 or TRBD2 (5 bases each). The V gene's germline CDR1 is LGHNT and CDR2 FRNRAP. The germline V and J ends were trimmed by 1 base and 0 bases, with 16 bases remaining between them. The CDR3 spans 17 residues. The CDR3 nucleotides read TGTGCTAGTGGTTTGGCCCTGGGACCGCTGAGCTCCTACGAGCAGTACTTC. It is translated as CASGLALGPLSSYEQYF.

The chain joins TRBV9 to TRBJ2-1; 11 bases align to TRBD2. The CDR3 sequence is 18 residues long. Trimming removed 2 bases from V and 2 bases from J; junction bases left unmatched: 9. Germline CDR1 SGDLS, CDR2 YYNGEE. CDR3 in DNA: TGTGCCAGCAGCGTGGCCGGGACTAGCGGATTGGCCTACAATGAGCAGTTCTTC. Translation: CASSVAGTSGLAYNEQFF.

The CDR3 DNA is TGTGCCAGCAGAGGACAGGGGCTTAACTATGGCTACACCTTC. Its translation: CASRGQGLNYGYTF. The rearrangement uses TRBV28 and TRBJ1-2; 9 bases align to TRBD1. V shed 6 bases, J shed 1 base, and the junction held 3 bases outside the gene matches. Germline lookup yields CDR1 MDHEN and CDR2 SYDVKM. The CDR3 has 14 amino acids.

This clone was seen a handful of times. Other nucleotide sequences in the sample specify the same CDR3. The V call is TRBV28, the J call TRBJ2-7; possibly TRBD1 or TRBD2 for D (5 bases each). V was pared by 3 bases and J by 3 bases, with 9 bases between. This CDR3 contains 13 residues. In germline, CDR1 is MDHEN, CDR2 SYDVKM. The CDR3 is CASSLGTFYEQYF. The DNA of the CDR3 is TGTGCCAGCAGTTTGGGGACCTTCTACGAGCAGTACTTC.

CDR3 loop: CASSLSGYYNSPLHF. The CDR3 nucleotides read TGTGCCAGCAGCTTGTCGGGTTACTATAATTCACCCCTCCACTTT. J is TRBJ1-6 and V is TRBV5-6, with no clear D. The CDR3 runs 15 residues. V was cut by 1 base and J by 3 bases, with 8 bases left in between. Looked up from germline, CDR1 is SGHDT and CDR2 is YYEEEE.

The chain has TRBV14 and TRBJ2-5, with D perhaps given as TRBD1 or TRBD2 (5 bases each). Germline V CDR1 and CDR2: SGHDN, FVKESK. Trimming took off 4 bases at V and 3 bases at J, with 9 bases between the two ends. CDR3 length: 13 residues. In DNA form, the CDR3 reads TGTGCCAGCAGCCGGAGAGGGGAAGAGACCCAGTACTTC. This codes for CASSRRGEETQYF.

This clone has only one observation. The CDR3 DNA reads TGTGCCAGCAGCCCGTACGACGGGCCCTACGAGCAGTACTTC. Translation: CASSPYDGPYEQYF. This chain connects TRBV5-6 to TRBJ2-7; D gene uncertain. CDR3 length equals 14 residues. V was clipped by 4 bases and J by 2 bases, with 13 bases between them. CDR1 and CDR2 from the germline V gene are SGHDT and YYEEEE.

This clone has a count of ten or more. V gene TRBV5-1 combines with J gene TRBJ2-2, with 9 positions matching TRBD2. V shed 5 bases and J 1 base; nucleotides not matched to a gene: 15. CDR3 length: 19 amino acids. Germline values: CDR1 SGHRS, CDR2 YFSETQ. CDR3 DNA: TGCGCCAGCAGTCGGGGGACTAGCCCCTTACCCTTGAACACCGGGGAGCTGTTTTTT. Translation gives CASSRGTSPLPLNTGELFF. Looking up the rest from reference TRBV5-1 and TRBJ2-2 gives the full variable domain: KAGVTQTPRYLIKTRGQQVTLSCSPISGHRSVSWYQQTPGQGLQFLFEYFSETQRNKGNFPGRFSGRQFSNSRSEMNVSTLELGDSALYLCASSRGTSPLPLNTGELFFGEGSRLTVL.

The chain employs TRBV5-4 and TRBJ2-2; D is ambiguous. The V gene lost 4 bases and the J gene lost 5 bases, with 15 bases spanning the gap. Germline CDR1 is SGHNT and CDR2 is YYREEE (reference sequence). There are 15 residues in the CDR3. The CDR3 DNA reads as TGTGCCAGCAGCCCCGGGTCCAGTTTAACCGGGGAGCTGTTTTTT. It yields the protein CASSPGSSLTGELFF.

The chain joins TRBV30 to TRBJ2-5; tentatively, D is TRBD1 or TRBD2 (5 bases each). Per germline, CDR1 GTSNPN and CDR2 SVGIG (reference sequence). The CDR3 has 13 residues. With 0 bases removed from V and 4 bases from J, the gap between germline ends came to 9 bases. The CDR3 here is CAWSVGVRETQYF. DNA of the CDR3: TGTGCCTGGAGTGTGGGGGTCCGAGAGACCCAGTACTTC. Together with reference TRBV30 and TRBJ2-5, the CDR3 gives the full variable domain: SQTIHQWPATLVQPVGSPLSLECTVEGTSNPNLYWYRQAAGRGLQLLFYSVGIGQISSEVPQNLSASRPQDRQFILSSKKLLLSDSGFYLCAWSVGVRETQYFGPGTRLLVL.

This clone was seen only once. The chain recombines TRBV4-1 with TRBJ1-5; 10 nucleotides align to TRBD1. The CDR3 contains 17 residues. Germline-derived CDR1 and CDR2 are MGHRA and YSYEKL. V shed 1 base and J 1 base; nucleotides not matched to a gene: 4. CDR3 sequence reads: CASSQGGQGWSNQPQHF. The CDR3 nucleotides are TGCGCCAGCAGCCAAGGGGGACAGGGGTGGAGCAATCAGCCCCAGCATTTT.

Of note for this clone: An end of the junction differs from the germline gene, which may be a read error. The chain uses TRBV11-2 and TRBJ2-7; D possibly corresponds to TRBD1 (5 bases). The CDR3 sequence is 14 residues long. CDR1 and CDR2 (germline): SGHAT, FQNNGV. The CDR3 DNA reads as TGTGCCAGCAGCTCGACAGCGCCCAGGCCAGCAGTACGCTTC. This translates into CASSSTAPRPAVRF.

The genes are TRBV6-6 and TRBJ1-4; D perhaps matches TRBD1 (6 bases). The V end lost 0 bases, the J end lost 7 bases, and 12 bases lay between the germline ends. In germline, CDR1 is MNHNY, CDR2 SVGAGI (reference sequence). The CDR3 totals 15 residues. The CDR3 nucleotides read TGTGCCAGCAGTTACTCTCAGGGGACCGTTGAAAAACTGTTTTTT. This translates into CASSYSQGTVEKLFF.

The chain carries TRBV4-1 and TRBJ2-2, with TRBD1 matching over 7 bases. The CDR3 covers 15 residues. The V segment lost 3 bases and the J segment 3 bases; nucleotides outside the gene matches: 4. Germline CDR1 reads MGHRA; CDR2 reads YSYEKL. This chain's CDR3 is CASSQYDRDTGELFF. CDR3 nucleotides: TGCGCCAGCAGCCAGTACGACAGGGACACCGGGGAGCTGTTTTTT.

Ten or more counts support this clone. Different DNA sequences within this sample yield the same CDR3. The CDR3 region is CAISDSGNTIYF. CDR3 nucleotides: TGTGCCATCAGTGACTCTGGAAACACCATATATTTT. The rearrangement joins TRBV10-3 to TRBJ1-3; D is ambiguous. The CDR3 length is 12 residues. CDR1 is ENHRY, CDR2 SYGVKD, per germline. V lost 3 bases to trimming and J lost 0 bases, with 0 bases between them.

The CDR3 DNA is TGTGCCAGCAGCTCCCGAGGGGGGGAGCTTGAAAAACTGTTTTTT. It translates to CASSSRGGELEKLFF. The chain combines TRBV7-8 with TRBJ1-4, with a tentative D call TRBD1 (6 bases). Per germline, CDR1 SGHVS and CDR2 FQNEAQ. Trimming stripped 4 bases from V and 7 bases from J, with 16 bases between. CDR3 length: 15 residues.

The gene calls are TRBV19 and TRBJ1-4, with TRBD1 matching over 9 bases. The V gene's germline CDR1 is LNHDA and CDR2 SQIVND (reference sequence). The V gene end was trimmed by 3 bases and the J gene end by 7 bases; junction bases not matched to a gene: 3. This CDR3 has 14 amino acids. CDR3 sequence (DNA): TGTGCCAGTAGTATCACAGGGGGCAGTGAAAAACTGTTTTTT. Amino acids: CASSITGGSEKLFF. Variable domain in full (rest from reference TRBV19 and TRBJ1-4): DGGITQSPKYLFRKEGQNVTLSCEQNLNHDAMYWYRQDPGQGLRLIYYSQIVNDFQKGDIAEGYSVSREKKESFPLTVTSAQKNPTAFYLCASSITGGSEKLFFGSGTQLSVL.

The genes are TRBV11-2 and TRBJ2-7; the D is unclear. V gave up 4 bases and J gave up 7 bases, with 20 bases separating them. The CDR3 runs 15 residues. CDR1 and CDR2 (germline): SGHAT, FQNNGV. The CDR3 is CASSSATFPIGEQYF. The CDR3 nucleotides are TGTGCCAGCAGCTCAGCGACCTTCCCTATAGGGGAGCAGTACTTC.

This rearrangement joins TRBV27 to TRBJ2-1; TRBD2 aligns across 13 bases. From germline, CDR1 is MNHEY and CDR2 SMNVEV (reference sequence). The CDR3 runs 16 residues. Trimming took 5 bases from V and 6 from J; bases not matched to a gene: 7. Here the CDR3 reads CASSIQLAGGPNEQFF. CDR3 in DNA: TGTGCCAGCAGTATCCAACTAGCGGGAGGGCCCAATGAGCAGTTCTTC.

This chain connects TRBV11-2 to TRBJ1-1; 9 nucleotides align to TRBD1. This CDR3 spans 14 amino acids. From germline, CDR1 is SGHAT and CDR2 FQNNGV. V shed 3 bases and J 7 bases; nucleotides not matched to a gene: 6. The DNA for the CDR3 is TGTGCCAGCAGCTTGATGGGACAGGGCTATGAAGCTTTCTTT. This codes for CASSLMGQGYEAFF.

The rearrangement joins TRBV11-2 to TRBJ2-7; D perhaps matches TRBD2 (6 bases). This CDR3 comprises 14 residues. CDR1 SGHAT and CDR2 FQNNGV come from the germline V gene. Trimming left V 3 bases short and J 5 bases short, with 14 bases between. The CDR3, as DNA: TGTGCCAGCAGCTTGGGGGGATTAACGGACGAGCAGTACTTC. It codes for CASSLGGLTDEQYF.

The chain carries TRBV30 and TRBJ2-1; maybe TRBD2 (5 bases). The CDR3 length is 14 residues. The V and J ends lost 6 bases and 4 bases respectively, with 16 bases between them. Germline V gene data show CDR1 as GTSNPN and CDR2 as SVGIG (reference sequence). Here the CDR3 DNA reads TGTGCCTGCACGATCTCCCGGGGTTACAATGAGCAGTTCTTC. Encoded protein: CACTISRGYNEQFF.

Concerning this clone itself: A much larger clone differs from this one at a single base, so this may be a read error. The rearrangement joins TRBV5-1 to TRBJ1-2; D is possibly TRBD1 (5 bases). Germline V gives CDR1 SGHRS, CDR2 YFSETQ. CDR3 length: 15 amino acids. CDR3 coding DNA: TGCACCAGCAGCCCTACCCGAGGGGCCCCATATGGCTACACCTTC. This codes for CTSSPTRGAPYGYTF.

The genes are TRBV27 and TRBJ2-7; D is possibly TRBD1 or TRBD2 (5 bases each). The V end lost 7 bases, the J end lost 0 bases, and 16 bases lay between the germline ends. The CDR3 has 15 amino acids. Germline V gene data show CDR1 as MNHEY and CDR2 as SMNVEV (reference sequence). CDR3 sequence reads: CASMGRTGNSYEQYF. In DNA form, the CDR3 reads TGTGCCAGCATGGGGCGAACCGGGAACTCCTACGAGCAGTACTTC.

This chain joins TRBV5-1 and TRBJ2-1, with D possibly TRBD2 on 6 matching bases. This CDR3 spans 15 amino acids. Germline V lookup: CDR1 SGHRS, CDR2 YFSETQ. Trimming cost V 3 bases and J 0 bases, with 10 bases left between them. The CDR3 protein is CASSSETSSYNEQFF. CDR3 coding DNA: TGCGCCAGCAGCTCAGAGACTAGCTCCTACAATGAGCAGTTCTTC. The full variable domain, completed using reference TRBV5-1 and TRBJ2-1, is KAGVTQTPRYLIKTRGQQVTLSCSPISGHRSVSWYQQTPGQGLQFLFEYFSETQRNKGNFPGRFSGRQFSNSRSEMNVSTLELGDSALYLCASSSETSSYNEQFFGPGTRLTVL.

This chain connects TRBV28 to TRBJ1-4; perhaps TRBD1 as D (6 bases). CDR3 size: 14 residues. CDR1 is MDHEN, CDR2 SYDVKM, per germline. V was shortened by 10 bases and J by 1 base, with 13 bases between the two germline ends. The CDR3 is CAIGGPETNEKLFF. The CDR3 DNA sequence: TGTGCCATCGGGGGGCCAGAAACTAATGAAAAACTGTTTTTT.

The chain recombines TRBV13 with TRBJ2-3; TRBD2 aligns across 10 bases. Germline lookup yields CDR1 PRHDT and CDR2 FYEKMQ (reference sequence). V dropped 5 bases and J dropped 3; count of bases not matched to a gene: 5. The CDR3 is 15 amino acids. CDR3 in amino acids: CASSLGLAQTDTQYF. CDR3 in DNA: TGTGCCAGCAGCCTGGGACTAGCGCAGACAGATACGCAGTATTTT.

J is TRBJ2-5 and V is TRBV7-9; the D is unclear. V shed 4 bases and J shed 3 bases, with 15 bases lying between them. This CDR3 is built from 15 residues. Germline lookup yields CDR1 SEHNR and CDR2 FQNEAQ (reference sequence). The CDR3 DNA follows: TGTGCCAGCAGCTCGTCAAGACTGGGAAAAGAGACCCAGTACTTC. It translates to CASSSSRLGKETQYF.

The CDR3 nucleotides read TGCGCCAGCAGCTCCTCCCGGGCACAGAGCTATGGCTACACCTTC. It encodes CASSSSRAQSYGYTF. The rearrangement uses TRBV5-1 and TRBJ1-2; no clear D gene. V lost 3 bases, J lost 4 bases, and 16 bases lay in between. Looked up from germline, CDR1 is SGHRS and CDR2 is YFSETQ. The CDR3 has 15 amino acids.

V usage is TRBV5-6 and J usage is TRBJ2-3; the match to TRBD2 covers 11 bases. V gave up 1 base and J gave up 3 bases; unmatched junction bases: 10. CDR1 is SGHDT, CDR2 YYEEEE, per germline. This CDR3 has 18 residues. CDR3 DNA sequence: TGTGCCAGCAGCTTGACTAGCGGGAGTTTTGGTGTGACAGATACGCAGTATTTT. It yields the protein CASSLTSGSFGVTDTQYF.

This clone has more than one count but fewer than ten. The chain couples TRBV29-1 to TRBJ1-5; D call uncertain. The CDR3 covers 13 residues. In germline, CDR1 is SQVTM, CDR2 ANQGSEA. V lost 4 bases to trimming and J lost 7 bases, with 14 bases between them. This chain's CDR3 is CSVASGVRQPQHF. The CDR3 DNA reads TGCAGCGTTGCCTCGGGAGTCCGGCAGCCCCAGCATTTT.

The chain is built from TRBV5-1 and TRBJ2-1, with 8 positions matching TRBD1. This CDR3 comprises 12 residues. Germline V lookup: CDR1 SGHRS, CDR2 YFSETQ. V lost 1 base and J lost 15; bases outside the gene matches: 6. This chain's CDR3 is CASSLFPGTGFF. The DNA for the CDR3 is TGCGCCAGCAGCTTGTTTCCTGGGACAGGGTTCTTC.